The following is a T cell receptor beta chain sequence with its context. Its antigen remains unknown. Into every PCR, synthetic TCR analog templates were spiked. Libraries were prepared by immunoSEQ multiplex PCR; TCRdb keeps only in-frame clonotypes and omits some of them. The table records about 95,000 clones, roughly 84% of them present only once. This sample is part of a study of PD-L1 blockade in urothelial cancer. Across the whole study: Patients commenced intravenous atezolizumab, 1,200 mg every 3 weeks, around 2014.

As to time point: pretreatment peripheral blood. Each patient supplied 1 to 8 pretreatment and on-treatment samples. General study results and limits: Better progression-free and overall survival followed lower pretreatment blood clonality.

The receptor comes from a man in his sixties with urothelial cancer. The material was PBMCs, obtained around atezolizumab (anti-PD-L1) treatment.

The CDR3 nucleotides read TGTGCCAGCAGTTCCACGGGGGTGGGGATGAACACTGAAGCTTTCTTT. It yields the protein CASSSTGVGMNTEAFF. V gene TRBV6-5 combines with J gene TRBJ1-1, with D possibly being TRBD1 (5 bases). V was clipped by 4 bases and J by 0 bases, with 15 bases between them. The CDR3 sequence is 16 residues long. Germline V gene lookup returns CDR1 MNHEY and CDR2 SVGAGI.